This T cell receptor (beta chain) was captured in a study of T cells in Graves' hyperthyroidism and ophthalmopathy. Authors of the study amplified TCR beta CDR3 regions from RNA transcripts. Using the HTBI primer set, a first-round RT-PCR was run on the TCR CDR3. TCRdb passed the multiplex PCR reads through MiXCR, listing each CDR3 protein once. Of some 440,000 distinct CDR3 sequences in the sample, about a sixth were seen once. Researchers defined stable Graves' hyperthyroidism as no ophthalmopathy progression within 18 months. Newly diagnosed hyperthyroidism patients aged 18 to 65 years had disease lasting under 2 months. This receptor was taken from a woman between 18 and 30 years old with Graves' hyperthyroidism. The sequenced sample was blood.

The CDR3 nucleotides are TGTGCCAGCAGTGAAGGCAGGGCAAGCTATGGCTACACCTTC. It yields the protein CASSEGRASYGYTF. The rearrangement links TRBV2 to TRBJ1-2, with D maybe TRBD1 (5 bases). Germline-derived CDR1 and CDR2 are SNHLY and FYNNEI. CDR3 size: 14 residues. V was pared by 1 base and J by 4 bases, with 10 bases between.